These 17 T cell receptor beta chains share one sample of origin, sequenced in a study of cytomegalovirus exposure and HLA in healthy donors. The PCR was carried out with 60 Vbeta primers and 13 Jbeta primers. Repertoires were generated with immunoSEQ multiplex PCR, while TCRdb's copy carries only in-frame clones and drops some. The data contain about 170,000 clones, around 80% of them singletons. Input material: PBMCs. The source of these receptors is a female donor in good health and CMV-seronegative.

The rearrangement joins TRBV7-9 to TRBJ2-2; D is possibly TRBD1 (5 bases). CDR1 is SEHNR, CDR2 FQNEAQ, per germline (reference sequence). V lost 1 base and J lost 2, with 11 bases in between. The CDR3 spans 16 residues. The CDR3 loop is CASSLEGMINTGELFF. The CDR3 nucleotides read TGTGCCAGCAGCTTAGAGGGGATGATAAACACCGGGGAGCTGTTTTTT.

As concerns this clone: A read error may account for a junction end that differs from germline. The chain uses TRBV7-9 and TRBJ2-5; 8 bases line up with TRBD1. The CDR3 has 18 amino acids. Germline values: CDR1 SEHNR, CDR2 FQNEAQ (reference sequence). The CDR3 here is CSSSLRPGGVRRQETQYF. In DNA form, the CDR3 reads TGTTCCAGCAGCTTAAGGCCAGGGGGCGTCCGGCGGCAAGAGACCCAGTACTTC. Full variable domain (remainder filled in from reference TRBV7-9 and TRBJ2-5): DTGVSQNPRHKITKRGQNVTFRCDPISEHNRLYWYRQTLGQGPEFLTYFQNEAQLEKSRLLSDRFSAERPKGSFSTLEIQRTEQGDSAMYLCSSSLRPGGVRRQETQYFGPGTRLLVL.

The chain recombines TRBV19 with TRBJ1-2, with D perhaps TRBD1 (5 bases). V was pared by 7 bases and J by 7 bases, with 16 bases between. CDR1 is LNHDA, CDR2 SQIVND, per germline (reference sequence). The length of the CDR3 is 13 residues. The CDR3 here is CASIGTAELGYTF. Written as DNA, the CDR3 is TGTGCCAGTATCGGGACTGCGGAGCTTGGCTACACCTTC.

This clone has just one count. The chain carries TRBV15 and TRBJ1-1; D remains ambiguous. CDR1 is LNHNV and CDR2 is YYDKDF in the germline V gene (reference sequence). CDR3 size: 15 residues. Trimming stripped 0 bases from V and 1 base from J, with 9 bases between. For the CDR3, the DNA is TGTGCCACCAGCAGAGATCTCGGGAAGAACACTGAAGCTTTCTTT. As protein: CATSRDLGKNTEAFF.

This rearrangement joins TRBV19 to TRBJ2-3; no definite D call. V gave up 6 bases and J gave up 5 bases, with 6 bases separating them. Germline V lookup: CDR1 LNHDA, CDR2 SQIVND (reference sequence). This CDR3 contains 11 residues. CDR3 loop: CASRLGDTQYF. In nucleotides, the CDR3 is TGTGCCAGTAGACTTGGAGATACGCAGTATTTT.

A few counts support this clone. The chain couples TRBV6-6 to TRBJ2-7, with 9 bases lining up with TRBD2. The germline V gene has CDR1 MNHNY and CDR2 SVGAGI (reference sequence). The CDR3 has 14 amino acids. The trim removed 8 bases at V and 4 bases at J, leaving 9 bases unmatched. CDR3: CASSVAGENYEQYF. The CDR3, as DNA: TGTGCCAGCTCCGTAGCGGGAGAAAATTACGAGCAGTACTTC.

This chain joins TRBV7-9 and TRBJ1-4, with 12 bases fitting TRBD1. Germline V gives CDR1 SEHNR, CDR2 FQNEAQ (reference sequence). This CDR3 spans 19 amino acids. V gave up 5 bases and J gave up 0 bases; unmatched junction bases: 10. The chain's CDR3 is CASSPPRDRGLTTNEKLFF. CDR3 bases: TGTGCCAGCAGCCCCCCCCGGGACAGGGGGCTCACAACTAATGAAAAACTGTTTTTT.

The gene calls are TRBV9 and TRBJ1-2; D remains unclear. Trimming took 5 bases from V and 2 from J, leaving 10 bases between them. The germline V gene has CDR1 SGDLS and CDR2 YYNGEE. The length of the CDR3 is 13 residues. The CDR3 nucleotides read TGTGCCAGCAGTAGTACCGTCAACTATGGCTACACCTTC. Amino acid sequence: CASSSTVNYGYTF.

This clone was seen a handful of times. The chain links TRBV29-1 to TRBJ1-2; the match to TRBD1 covers 7 bases. The CDR3 covers 12 residues. V lost 4 bases, J lost 3 bases, and 2 bases stayed unmatched. Germline V lookup: CDR1 SQVTM, CDR2 ANQGSEA. The CDR3 loop is CSVVTGDYGYTF. As DNA, the CDR3 is TGCAGCGTTGTTACAGGGGACTATGGCTACACCTTC.

This clone was picked up a small number of times. The V gene is TRBV5-4, the J gene TRBJ2-7; TRBD2 agrees at 7 bases. J gave up 0 bases and V 2 bases, and 5 bases lay outside the gene matches. Germline CDR1 SGHNT, CDR2 YYREEE (reference sequence). The CDR3 has 15 residues. The CDR3 protein is CASSLAGSSSYEQYF. CDR3 nucleotides: TGTGCCAGCAGCTTAGCGGGGTCGAGCTCCTACGAGCAGTACTTC.

The chain uses TRBV13 and TRBJ1-2, with TRBD1 matching 7 bases. Germline CDR1 is PRHDT and CDR2 is FYEKMQ (reference sequence). The ends lost 6 bases at V and 4 bases at J; junction bases unmatched: 8. The CDR3 consists of 14 residues. The CDR3 sequence: CASRRGGAAYGYTF. Here the CDR3 DNA reads TGTGCCAGCAGGAGAGGGGGCGCGGCCTATGGCTACACCTTC. The full variable domain, rest sourced from reference TRBV13 and TRBJ1-2, is AAGVIQSPRHLIKEKRETATLKCYPIPRHDTVYWYQQGPGQDPQFLISFYEKMQSDKGSIPDRFSAQQFSDYHSELNMSSLELGDSALYFCASRRGGAAYGYTFGSGTRLTVV.

The genes are TRBV7-2 and TRBJ1-1; D not resolved. Germline values: CDR1 SGHTA, CDR2 FQGNSA. Trimming cost V 8 bases and J 1 base, with 17 bases left between them. This CDR3 region has 15 residues. CDR3 amino acids: CASRINSSPNTEAFF. The CDR3 DNA follows: TGTGCCAGCCGAATAAACAGTTCCCCGAACACTGAAGCTTTCTTT.

This chain links TRBV6-1 with TRBJ1-2, with 12 bases lining up with TRBD1. V was pared by 2 bases and J by 6 bases, with 4 bases of the junction left unmatched. This CDR3 comprises 15 residues. Germline CDR1 is MNHNS and CDR2 is SASEGT. CDR3: CASSEPGQGANGYTF. Written as DNA, the CDR3 is TGTGCCAGCAGTGAACCGGGACAGGGGGCAAATGGCTACACCTTC.

This chain joins TRBV2 and TRBJ2-5; 7 bases are a match to TRBD2. V lost 6 bases, J lost 4 bases, and 11 bases stayed unmatched. CDR3 length: 15 residues. Germline V lookup: CDR1 SNHLY, CDR2 FYNNEI. CDR3 loop: CASRDFAGEGETQYF. The CDR3 nucleotides read TGTGCCAGCAGGGACTTTGCGGGAGAGGGAGAGACCCAGTACTTC.

This clone appeared a few times. This chain links TRBV5-1 with TRBJ2-2, with TRBD2 identical over 8 bases. Trimming cost V 3 bases and J 4 bases; bases outside gene matches: 5. The V gene's germline CDR1 is SGHRS and CDR2 YFSETQ. This CDR3 contains 15 residues. The CDR3 sequence is CASSWTSLSTGELFF. CDR3 nucleotide sequence: TGCGCCAGCAGCTGGACTAGCCTCTCCACCGGGGAGCTGTTTTTT.

The chain employs TRBV19 and TRBJ1-1, with 7 bases lining up with TRBD1. Germline loops: CDR1 LNHDA, CDR2 SQIVND (reference sequence). The CDR3 length is 14 residues. Trimming at V came to 6 bases and at J to 4 bases, leaving 8 bases not matched to a gene. In DNA, the CDR3 is TGTGCCAGTAGCAGGGGACAGTGGGCCACTGAAGCTTTCTTT. Translating gives CASSRGQWATEAFF.

A few counts support this clone. The chain recombines TRBV2 with TRBJ1-2, with D maybe TRBD1 (6 bases). This CDR3 is built from 15 residues. Trimming cost V 11 bases and J 8 bases, with 27 bases left between them. The V gene's germline CDR1 is SNHLY and CDR2 FYNNEI. The CDR3 bases are TGTGCCTCTACCAGGGAGGGGGGCAGGTCTAGGGGCTACACCTTC. As protein: CASTREGGRSRGYTF.